This TCR beta chain was identified in a study of beta chain features in type 1 diabetes. The germline gives CDR1 SGDLS, CDR2 YYNGEE. V trimming: 4 bases; J trimming: 5 bases; junction bases outside the gene matches: 8. This CDR3 is built from 16 residues. cDNA synthesis used the whole RNA isolate, giving expressed TCRB sequences. Generated by immunoSEQ multiplex PCR, the TCRdb table keeps only in-frame clones and is missing some. The sample includes 300,000 to 400,000 clones, 8% of them seen just once. Regarding this clone: Its antigen is not known.

Study-wide results and caveats: Comparison showed that naive, central memory and Treg TCRB repertoires appeared more similar among patients than among healthy donors. Among patients with Type 1 diabetes, TCRB CDR3s were moderately but significantly shorter in every one of the four CD4+ subsets.

This sequence joins TRBV9 and TRBJ2-6; 8 nucleotides match TRBD1. The specimen was central memory CD4+ T cells from blood. The sequence was obtained from a woman aged 18-29 years in good health. For the CDR3, the DNA is TGTGCCAGCAGCCGACAGGGGTCTAGTTGGGCCAACGTCCTGACTTTC. It specifies CASSRQGSSWANVLTF.